This TCR beta chain is from a study of cytotoxic CD8 clonotypes in ibrutinib-treated CLL. The germline V gene encodes CDR1 MNHEY and CDR2 SMNVEV (reference sequence). V was shortened by 1 base and J by 4 bases, with 13 bases between the two germline ends. The length of the CDR3 is 15 residues. The sequencing depth, 1 in 200,000 to 1 in 1 million T cells, was the target. Clones were read by immunoSEQ multiplex PCR, and TCRdb kept only the in-frame ones, dropping some. The sample includes approximately 100,000 clones, roughly 80% of them seen just once. The receptor comes from a human donor with chronic lymphocytic leukemia. The sequenced sample was PBMCs, obtained after 12 months of ibrutinib treatment. V is TRBV27 and J is TRBJ1-1; possibly TRBD1 for D (5 bases). The CDR3 here is CASSLWGSPPTEAFF. CDR3 DNA: TGTGCCAGCAGTTTATGGGGGAGCCCACCCACTGAAGCTTTCTTT.